These T cell receptor beta chains were read from a single sample in a study of T cell repertoires in cytomegalovirus infection. Their cognate antigens are unknown. TCRdb ran MiXCR on the reads and lists one entry per CDR3 protein. Here the sample spans 310,000 or so distinct CDR3 sequences, roughly 25% being singletons. This material consisted of cultured PBMCs, taken from culture after CMV antigen stimulation. The receptors derive from a human donor in good health (CMV status not recorded). Some clones in this sample may be carry-over from other donors' samples. The conserved cysteine and the conserved F or W are not part of the CDR3 here. The D gene is left open where the match is weak.

NA	TRBV7-9	TRBJ1-3	ASSSEEQQNTIY
NA	TRBV5-1	TRBJ2-2	ASSLLAGLNTGELF
TRBD1	TRBV7-9	TRBJ2-7	ASSPAGQGAYEQY
NA	TRBV6-1	TRBJ2-2	ASSERDIANTGELF
TRBD2	TRBV12-3/TRBV12-4	TRBJ2-5	ASSPLAVQETQY
TRBD1	TRBV12-5	TRBJ2-1	ASGLVAGQVRNEQF
NA	TRBV7-2	TRBJ2-7	ASSPDSSLSYEQY
NA	TRBV2	TRBJ1-2	ASSAYNGYT
TRBD2	TRBV7-2	TRBJ2-2	ASSQGLAVPGELF
TRBD1	TRBV12-3/TRBV12-4	TRBJ1-6	ASSPGTGSGSPLH
TRBD2	TRBV10-3	TRBJ2-5	AISDPGLPEETQY
TRBD2	TRBV6-6	TRBJ2-7	ASSYSISSGVRSSYEQY
NA	TRBV29-1	TRBJ2-1	SVEDLWLSSYNEQF
NA	TRBV7-2	TRBJ2-3	ASSFPLAQVTQY
NA	TRBV20-1	TRBJ2-1	SARGLPANEQF
NA	TRBV5-1	TRBJ1-1	ASSLGRVDTEAF
NA	TRBV20-1	TRBJ2-1	SWGHNNEQF
NA	TRBV10-3	TRBJ2-3	AISESYSRADTQY
TRBD1	TRBV14	TRBJ1-1	ASSQEWDRGENTEAF
NA	TRBV24-1	TRBJ2-3	ATSDFPSRQESTDTQY
TRBD1	TRBV19	TRBJ1-5	ASSRGQGPSNQPQH
NA	TRBV19	TRBJ2-1	ASSTRQATRNEQF
NA	TRBV7-9	TRBJ1-3	ASSLDGNAGNTIY
NA	TRBV11-2	TRBJ2-7	ASSSRTGLRDEQY
TRBD1	TRBV7-2	TRBJ1-6	ASTDRNNSPLH
NA	TRBV7-8	TRBJ2-3	ASSLKRSQPTDTQY
NA	TRBV13	TRBJ2-5	ASSLSGFETQY
NA	TRBV12-3/TRBV12-4	TRBJ1-1	ASRNRASNTEAF
NA	TRBV12-5	TRBJ2-3	ASGLGTEADTQY
NA	TRBV20-1	TRBJ2-5	SARAPTGQETQY
TRBD2	TRBV4-1	TRBJ2-1	ASSQEGGAGWSYNEQF
TRBD1	TRBV11-2	TRBJ1-5	ASSLGQGLSQPQH
NA	TRBV24-1	TRBJ2-1	ATSDRAGREYNEQF
NA	TRBV7-2	TRBJ2-1	ASSLARYTPEEEQF
NA	TRBV7-9	TRBJ1-2	ASSSSDYGYT
TRBD2	TRBV19	TRBJ2-1	ASSIDGPGLAGVFSYNEQF
NA	TRBV14	TRBJ2-3	ASSQYGVSTDTQY
TRBD1	TRBV29-1	TRBJ1-3	SVGQGSGNTIY
NA	TRBV5-1	TRBJ2-1	ASSPGNNEQF
NA	TRBV19	TRBJ1-5	ASSIWTEKQPQH
TRBD1	TRBV7-9	TRBJ1-1	ASSAGQGYSEAF
NA	TRBV20-1	TRBJ1-2	SARDIQGPGYT
NA	TRBV9	TRBJ2-5	ASSATPSSARETQY
TRBD2	TRBV28	TRBJ2-1	ASSQGLATLSYNEQF
TRBD1	TRBV27	TRBJ2-5	ASSFGGQVEPQY
TRBD2	TRBV7-9	TRBJ2-1	ASSLVGGSYNEQF
TRBD1	TRBV12-3/TRBV12-4	TRBJ2-3	ASSRTGMADTQY
NA	TRBV27	TRBJ2-3	ASSSTSGLDPTDTQY
TRBD1	TRBV7-2	TRBJ2-7	ASSFGQGGYEQY
NA	TRBV5-4	TRBJ1-2	ASRQRSNYGYT
NA	TRBV6-5	TRBJ1-5	ASSYSTNGRSVNQPQH
NA	TRBV14	TRBJ2-5	ASSTGTTRETQY
TRBD1	TRBV28	TRBJ1-1	ASSRNRGRVAF
TRBD2	TRBV10-3	TRBJ2-3	AIMGTSGDTQY